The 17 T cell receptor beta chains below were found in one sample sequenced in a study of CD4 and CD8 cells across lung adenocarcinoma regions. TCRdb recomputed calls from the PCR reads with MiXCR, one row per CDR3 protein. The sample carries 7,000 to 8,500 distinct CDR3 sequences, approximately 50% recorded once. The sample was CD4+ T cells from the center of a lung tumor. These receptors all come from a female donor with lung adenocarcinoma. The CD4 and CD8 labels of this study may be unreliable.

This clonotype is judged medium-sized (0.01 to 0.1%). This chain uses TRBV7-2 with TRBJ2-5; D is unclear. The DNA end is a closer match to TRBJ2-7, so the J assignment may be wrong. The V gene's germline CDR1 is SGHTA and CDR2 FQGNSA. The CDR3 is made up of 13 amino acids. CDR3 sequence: CASSSAFGNEQYF. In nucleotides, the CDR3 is TGTGCCAGCAGCTCCGCTTTTGGGAACGAGCAGTACTTC.

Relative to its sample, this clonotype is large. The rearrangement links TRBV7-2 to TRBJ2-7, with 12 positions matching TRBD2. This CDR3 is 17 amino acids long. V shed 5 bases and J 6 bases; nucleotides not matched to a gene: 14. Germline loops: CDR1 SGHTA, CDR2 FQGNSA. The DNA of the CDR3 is TGTGCCAGCAGCCCCGCCCGACTAGCGGGAGAACCGCTCGAGCAGTACTTC. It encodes CASSPARLAGEPLEQYF.

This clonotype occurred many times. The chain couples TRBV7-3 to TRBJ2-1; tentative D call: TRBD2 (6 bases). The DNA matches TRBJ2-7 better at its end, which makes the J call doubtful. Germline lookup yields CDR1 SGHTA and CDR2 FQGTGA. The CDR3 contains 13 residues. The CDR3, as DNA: TGTGCCAGCAGCTTTGGCGGGACCTACGAGCAGTACTTC. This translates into CASSFGGTYEQYF.

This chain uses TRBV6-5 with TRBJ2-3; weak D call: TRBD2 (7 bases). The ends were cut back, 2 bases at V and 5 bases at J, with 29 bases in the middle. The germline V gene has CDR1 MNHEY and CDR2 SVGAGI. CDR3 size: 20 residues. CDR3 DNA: TGTGCCAGCAGTTACGGGGGGGTGGGGGCCGGGCTGTGGGACCAAGATACGCAGTATTTT. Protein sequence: CASSYGGVGAGLWDQDTQYF.

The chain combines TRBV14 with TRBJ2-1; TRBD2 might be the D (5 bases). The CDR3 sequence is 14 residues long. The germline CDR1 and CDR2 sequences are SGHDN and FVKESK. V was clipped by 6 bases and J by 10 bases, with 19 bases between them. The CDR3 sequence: CASRKEPAAGEQFF. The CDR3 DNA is TGTGCCAGCAGAAAAGAGCCAGCGGCTGGCGAGCAGTTCTTC.

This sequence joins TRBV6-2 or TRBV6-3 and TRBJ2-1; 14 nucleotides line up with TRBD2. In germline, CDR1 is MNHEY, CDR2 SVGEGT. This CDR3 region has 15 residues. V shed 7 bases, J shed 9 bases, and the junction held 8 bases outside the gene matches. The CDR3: CASIPGLAGAAEQFF. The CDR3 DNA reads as TGTGCCAGCATCCCGGGACTAGCGGGAGCTGCTGAGCAGTTCTTC.

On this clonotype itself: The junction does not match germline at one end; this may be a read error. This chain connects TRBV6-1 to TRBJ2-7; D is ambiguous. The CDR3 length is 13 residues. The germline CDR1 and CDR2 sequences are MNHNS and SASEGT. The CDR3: CARSEVESYEQYF. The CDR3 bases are TGTGCCAGGAGTGAGGTGGAATCCTACGAGCAGTACTTC.

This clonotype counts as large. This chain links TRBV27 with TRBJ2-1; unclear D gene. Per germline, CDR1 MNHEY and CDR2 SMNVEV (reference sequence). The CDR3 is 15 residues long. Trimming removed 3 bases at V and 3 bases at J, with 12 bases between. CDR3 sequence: CASSLSLPNYNEQFF. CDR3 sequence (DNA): TGTGCCAGCAGTTTGAGTCTACCCAACTACAATGAGCAGTTCTTC.

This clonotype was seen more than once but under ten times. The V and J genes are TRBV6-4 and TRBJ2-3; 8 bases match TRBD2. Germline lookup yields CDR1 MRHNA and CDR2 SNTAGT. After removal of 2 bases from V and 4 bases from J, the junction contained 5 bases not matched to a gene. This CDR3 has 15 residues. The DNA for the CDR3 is TGTGCCAGCAGTGACGGGAGCGGGAGTGCAGATACGCAGTATTTT. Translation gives CASSDGSGSADTQYF.

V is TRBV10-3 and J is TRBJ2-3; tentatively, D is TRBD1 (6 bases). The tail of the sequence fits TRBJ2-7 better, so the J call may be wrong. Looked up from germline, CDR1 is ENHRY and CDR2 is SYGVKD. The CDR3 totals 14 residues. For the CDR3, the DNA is TGTGCCACCCGACGGCTGGGGGACAAAGACACGCAGTACTTC. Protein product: CATRRLGDKDTQYF.

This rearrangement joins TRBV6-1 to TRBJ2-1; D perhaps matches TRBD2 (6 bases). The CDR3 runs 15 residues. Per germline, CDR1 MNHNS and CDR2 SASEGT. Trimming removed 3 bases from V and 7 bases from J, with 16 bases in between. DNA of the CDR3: TGTGCCAGCAGTGACCCAGGGAGGAGGCCGAATGAGCAGTTCTTC. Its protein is CASSDPGRRPNEQFF.

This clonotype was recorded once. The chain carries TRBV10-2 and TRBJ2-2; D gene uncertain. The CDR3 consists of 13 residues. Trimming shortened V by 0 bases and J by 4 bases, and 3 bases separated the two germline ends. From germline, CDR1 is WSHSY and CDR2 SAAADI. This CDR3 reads CASSESPTGELFF. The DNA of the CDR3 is TGCGCCAGCAGTGAGTCGCCCACCGGGGAGCTGTTTTTT.

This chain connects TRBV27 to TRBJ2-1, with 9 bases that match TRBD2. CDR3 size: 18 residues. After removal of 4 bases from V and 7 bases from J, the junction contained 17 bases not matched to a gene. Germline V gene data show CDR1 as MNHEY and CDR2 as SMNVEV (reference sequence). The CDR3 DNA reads TGTGCCAGCAGTTCATCTCTCTTTAGCGGGGGCCGTCTGAATGAGCAGTTCTTC. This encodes CASSSSLFSGGRLNEQFF.

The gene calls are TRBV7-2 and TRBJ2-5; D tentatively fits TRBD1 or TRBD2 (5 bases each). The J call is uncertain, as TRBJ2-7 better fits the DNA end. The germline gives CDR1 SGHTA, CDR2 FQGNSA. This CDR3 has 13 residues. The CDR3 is CASSRDGHYEQYF. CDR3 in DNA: TGTGCCAGCAGTCGGGACGGTCACTACGAGCAGTACTTC.

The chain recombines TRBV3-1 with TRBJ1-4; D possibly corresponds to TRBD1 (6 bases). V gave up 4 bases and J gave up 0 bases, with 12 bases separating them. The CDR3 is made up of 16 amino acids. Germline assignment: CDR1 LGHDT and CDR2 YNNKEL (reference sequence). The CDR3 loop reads CASSLGTPSTNEKLFF. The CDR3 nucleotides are TGTGCCAGCAGCCTCGGGACACCCTCAACTAATGAAAAACTGTTTTTT.

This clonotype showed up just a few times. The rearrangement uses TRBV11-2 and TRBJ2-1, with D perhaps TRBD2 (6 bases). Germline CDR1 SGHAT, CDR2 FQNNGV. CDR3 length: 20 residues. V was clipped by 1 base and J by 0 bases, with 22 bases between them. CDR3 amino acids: CASSLGGTGLYRSSYNEQFF. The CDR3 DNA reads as TGTGCCAGCAGCTTAGGGGGGACTGGTTTGTACCGGAGCTCCTACAATGAGCAGTTCTTC.

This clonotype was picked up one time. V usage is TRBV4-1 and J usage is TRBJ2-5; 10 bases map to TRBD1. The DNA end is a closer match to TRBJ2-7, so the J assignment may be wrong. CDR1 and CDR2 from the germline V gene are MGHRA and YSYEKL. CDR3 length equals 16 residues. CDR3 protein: CASSRSPGQGSGEQYF. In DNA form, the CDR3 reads TGCGCCAGCAGCCGGTCCCCGGGACAGGGGTCGGGCGAGCAGTACTTC.